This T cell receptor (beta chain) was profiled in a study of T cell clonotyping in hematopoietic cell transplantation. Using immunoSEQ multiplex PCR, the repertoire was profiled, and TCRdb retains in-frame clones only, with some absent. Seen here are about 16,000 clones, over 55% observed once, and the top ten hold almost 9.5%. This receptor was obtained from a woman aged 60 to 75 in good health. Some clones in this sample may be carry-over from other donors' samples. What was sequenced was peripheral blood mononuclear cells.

The CDR3 protein is CSDLSAQGLGYTF. CDR3 coding DNA: TGCAGCGATCTATCAGCGCAGGGTCTCGGCTACACCTTC. V gene TRBV29-1 combines with J gene TRBJ1-2; D is possibly TRBD1 (5 bases). The CDR3 runs to 13 residues. Germline-derived CDR1 and CDR2 are SQVTM and ANQGSEA. V lost 7 bases, J lost 8 bases, and 20 bases lay in between.